This T cell receptor beta chain was profiled in a study of response to subunit inactivated influenza vaccine. Notes on the study in general: Authors suggested seasonal influenza vaccinations each recruit few new T cells.

Per germline, CDR1 SGHTA and CDR2 FQGNSA. The CDR3 extends over 15 amino acids. Between the trimmed V and J ends, which lost 5 bases and 0 bases, there was a span of 14 bases. With regard to this clonotype: The antigen remains undetermined.

In TCRdb, the RT-PCR reads were re-called with MiXCR into one record per CDR3 protein. The table shows about 180,000 distinct CDR3 sequences, with around 8.8% occurring only once. The V call is TRBV7-2, the J call TRBJ2-7, with TRBD2 as a possible D gene (5 bases). This clonotype originated in a man aged 50 to 59 who received an inactivated influenza vaccine. This specimen consisted of non-naive T cells sorted from PBMCs, obtained on the day of vaccination. The CDR3 DNA sequence: TGTGCCAGCAGCCATGGACTCTCCAGCTCCTACGAGCAGTACTTC. Protein product: CASSHGLSSSYEQYF.